This TCR beta chain was retrieved from a study of T cell repertoires in cytomegalovirus infection. Study overall: Evidence of both CMV infection and a matching HLA type came from public TCR beta signatures.

Germline V gives CDR1 MNHEY, CDR2 SVGAGI. The V segment lost 1 base and the J segment 5 bases; nucleotides outside the gene matches: 5. There are 16 residues in the CDR3. From the reads, TCRdb called clonotypes with MiXCR, one entry per CDR3 protein. The table lists over 250,000 distinct CDR3 sequences, more than 20% of them singletons, with approximately 13% in the top ten. This clonotype was seen a handful of times. The antigen is unknown. Study-wide points: Within the response measured ex vivo, HLA-C-restricted CMV-specific TCR beta clonotypes were dominant.

Sequencing was performed on PBMCs. The clonotype comes from a human donor in good health (CMV status not recorded). Some clones in this sample may be carry-over from other donors' samples. The chain couples TRBV6-5 to TRBJ1-1; TRBD1 matches 12 bases. The CDR3 DNA is TGTGCCAGCAGTTACTTTATGGGACAGGGGGCGACTGAAGCTTTCTTT. It is translated as CASSYFMGQGATEAFF.